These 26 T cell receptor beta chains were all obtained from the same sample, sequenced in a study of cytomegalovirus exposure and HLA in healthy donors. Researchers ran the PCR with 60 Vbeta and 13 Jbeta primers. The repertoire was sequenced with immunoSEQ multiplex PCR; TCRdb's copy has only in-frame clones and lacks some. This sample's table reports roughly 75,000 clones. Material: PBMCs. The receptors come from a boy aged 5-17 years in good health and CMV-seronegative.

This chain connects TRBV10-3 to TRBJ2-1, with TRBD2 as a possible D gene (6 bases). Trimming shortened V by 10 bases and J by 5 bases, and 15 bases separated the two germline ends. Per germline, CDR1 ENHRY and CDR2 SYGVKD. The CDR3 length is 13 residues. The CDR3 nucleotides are TGTGCCACTGCGGGACTCGCAGACAATGAGCAGTTCTTC. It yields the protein CATAGLADNEQFF.

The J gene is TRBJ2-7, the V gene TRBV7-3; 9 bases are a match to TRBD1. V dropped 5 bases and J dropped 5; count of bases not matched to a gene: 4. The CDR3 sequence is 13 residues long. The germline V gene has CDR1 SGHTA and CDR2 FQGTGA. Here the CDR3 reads CASSPRTGDEQYF. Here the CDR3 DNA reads TGTGCCAGCAGCCCGAGGACAGGGGACGAGCAGTACTTC. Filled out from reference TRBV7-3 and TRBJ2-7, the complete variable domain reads GAGVSQTPSNKVTEKGKYVELRCDPISGHTALYWYRQSLGQGPEFLIYFQGTGAADDSGLPNDRFFAVRPEGSVSTLKIQRTERGDSAVYLCASSPRTGDEQYFGPGTRLTVT.

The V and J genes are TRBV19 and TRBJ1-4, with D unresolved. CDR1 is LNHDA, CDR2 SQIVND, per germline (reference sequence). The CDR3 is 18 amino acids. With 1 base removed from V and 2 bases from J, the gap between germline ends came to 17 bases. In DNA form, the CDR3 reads TGTGCCAGTAGTATAGGTAGGAGAGGGTTAGTGACTAATGAAAAACTGTTTTTT. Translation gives CASSIGRRGLVTNEKLFF.

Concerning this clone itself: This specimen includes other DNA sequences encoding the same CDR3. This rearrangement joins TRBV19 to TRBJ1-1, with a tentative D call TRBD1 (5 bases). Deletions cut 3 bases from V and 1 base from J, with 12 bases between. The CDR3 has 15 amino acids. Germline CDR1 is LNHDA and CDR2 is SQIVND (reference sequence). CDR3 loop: CASSISGSANTEAFF. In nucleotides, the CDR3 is TGTGCCAGTAGTATCTCAGGGTCAGCGAACACTGAAGCTTTCTTT.

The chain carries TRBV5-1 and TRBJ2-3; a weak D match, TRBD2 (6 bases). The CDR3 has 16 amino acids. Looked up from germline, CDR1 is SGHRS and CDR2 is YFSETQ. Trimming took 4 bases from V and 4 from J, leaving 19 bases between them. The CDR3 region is CASSLWRDGLADTQYF. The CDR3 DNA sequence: TGCGCCAGCAGCCTCTGGCGGGATGGTTTAGCAGATACGCAGTATTTT.

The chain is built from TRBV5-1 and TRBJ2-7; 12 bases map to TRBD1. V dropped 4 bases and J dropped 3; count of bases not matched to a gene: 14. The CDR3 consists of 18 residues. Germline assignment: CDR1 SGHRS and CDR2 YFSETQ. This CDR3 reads CASSDGTGGGYPFYEQYF. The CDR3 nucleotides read TGCGCCAGCAGCGACGGGACAGGGGGCGGTTACCCCTTCTACGAGCAGTACTTC.

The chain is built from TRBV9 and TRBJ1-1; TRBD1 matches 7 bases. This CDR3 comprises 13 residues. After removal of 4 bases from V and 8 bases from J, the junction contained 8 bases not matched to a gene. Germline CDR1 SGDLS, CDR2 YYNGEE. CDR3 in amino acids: CASSQFDRAEAFF. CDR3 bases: TGTGCCAGCAGCCAGTTCGACAGGGCCGAAGCTTTCTTT.

CDR3 in amino acids: CASSRGYNEKLFF. The DNA for the CDR3 is TGCGCCAGCAGCAGGGGCTATAATGAAAAACTGTTTTTT. The chain recombines TRBV5-1 with TRBJ1-4; D perhaps matches TRBD1 (5 bases). Looked up from germline, CDR1 is SGHRS and CDR2 is YFSETQ. V was pared by 4 bases and J by 4 bases, with 8 bases between. The CDR3 has 13 residues.

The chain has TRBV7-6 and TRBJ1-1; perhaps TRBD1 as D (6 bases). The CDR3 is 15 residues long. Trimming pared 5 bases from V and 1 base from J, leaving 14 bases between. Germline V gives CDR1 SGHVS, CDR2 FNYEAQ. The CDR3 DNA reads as TGTGCCAGCAGCCCTTGGGAGGGGGAGAACACTGAAGCTTTCTTT. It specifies CASSPWEGENTEAFF.

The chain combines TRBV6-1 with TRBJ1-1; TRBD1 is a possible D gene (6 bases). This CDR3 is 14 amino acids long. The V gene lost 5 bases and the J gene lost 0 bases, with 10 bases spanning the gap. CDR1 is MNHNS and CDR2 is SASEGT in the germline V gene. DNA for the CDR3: TGTGCCAGCAGTAGAGACAGGATGAACACTGAAGCTTTCTTT. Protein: CASSRDRMNTEAFF.

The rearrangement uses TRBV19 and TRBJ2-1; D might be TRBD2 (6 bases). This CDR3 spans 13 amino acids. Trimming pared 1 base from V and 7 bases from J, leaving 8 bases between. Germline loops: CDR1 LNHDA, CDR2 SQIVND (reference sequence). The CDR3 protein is CASSIGAGNEQFF. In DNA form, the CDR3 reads TGTGCCAGTAGTATAGGCGCGGGGAATGAGCAGTTCTTC.

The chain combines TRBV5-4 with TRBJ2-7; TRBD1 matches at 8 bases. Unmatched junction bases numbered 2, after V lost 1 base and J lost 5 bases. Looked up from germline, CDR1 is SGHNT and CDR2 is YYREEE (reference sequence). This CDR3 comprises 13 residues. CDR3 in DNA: TGTGCCAGCAGCTTGTCCAGGGGGCACGAGCAGTACTTC. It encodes CASSLSRGHEQYF.

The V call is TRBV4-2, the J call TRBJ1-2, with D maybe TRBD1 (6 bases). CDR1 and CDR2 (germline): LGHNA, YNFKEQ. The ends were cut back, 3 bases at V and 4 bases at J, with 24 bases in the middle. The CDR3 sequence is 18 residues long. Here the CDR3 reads CASSQGVSGGATIYGYTF. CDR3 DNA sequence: TGTGCCAGCAGCCAGGGTGTCTCGGGGGGCGCGACCATCTATGGCTACACCTTC.

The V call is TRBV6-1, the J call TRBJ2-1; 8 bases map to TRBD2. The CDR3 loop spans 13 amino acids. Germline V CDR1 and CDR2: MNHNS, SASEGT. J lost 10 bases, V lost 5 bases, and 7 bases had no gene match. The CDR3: CASSRGGPLEQFF. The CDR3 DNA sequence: TGTGCCAGCAGTCGCGGGGGGCCACTCGAGCAGTTCTTC.

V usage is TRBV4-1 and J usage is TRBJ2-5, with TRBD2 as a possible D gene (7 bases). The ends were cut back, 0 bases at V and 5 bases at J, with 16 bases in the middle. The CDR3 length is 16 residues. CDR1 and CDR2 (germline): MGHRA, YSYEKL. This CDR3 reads CASSQEGRGALETQYF. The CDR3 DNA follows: TGCGCCAGCAGCCAAGAGGGTCGGGGGGCTCTGGAGACCCAGTACTTC.

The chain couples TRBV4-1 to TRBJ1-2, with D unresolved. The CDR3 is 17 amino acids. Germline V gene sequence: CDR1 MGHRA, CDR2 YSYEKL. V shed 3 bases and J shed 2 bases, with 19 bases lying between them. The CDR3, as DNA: TGCGCCAGCAGCCACTCTACCTCAGCCGCGGAGAACTATGGCTACACCTTC. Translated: CASSHSTSAAENYGYTF.

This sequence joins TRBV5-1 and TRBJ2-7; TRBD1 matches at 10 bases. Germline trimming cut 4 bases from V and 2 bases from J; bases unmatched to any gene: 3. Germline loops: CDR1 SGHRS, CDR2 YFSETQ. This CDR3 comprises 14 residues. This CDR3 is CASSLGQGAYEQYF. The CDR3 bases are TGCGCCAGCAGCCTCGGACAGGGGGCCTACGAGCAGTACTTC. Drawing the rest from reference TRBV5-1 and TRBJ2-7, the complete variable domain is KAGVTQTPRYLIKTRGQQVTLSCSPISGHRSVSWYQQTPGQGLQFLFEYFSETQRNKGNFPGRFSGRQFSNSRSEMNVSTLELGDSALYLCASSLGQGAYEQYFGPGTRLTVT.

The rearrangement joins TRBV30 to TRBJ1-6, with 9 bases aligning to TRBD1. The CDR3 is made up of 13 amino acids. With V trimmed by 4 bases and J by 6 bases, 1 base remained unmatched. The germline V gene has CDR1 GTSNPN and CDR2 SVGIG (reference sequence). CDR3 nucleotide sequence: TGTGCCTGGACGACAGGGGGTAATTCACCCCTCCACTTT. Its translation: CAWTTGGNSPLHF.

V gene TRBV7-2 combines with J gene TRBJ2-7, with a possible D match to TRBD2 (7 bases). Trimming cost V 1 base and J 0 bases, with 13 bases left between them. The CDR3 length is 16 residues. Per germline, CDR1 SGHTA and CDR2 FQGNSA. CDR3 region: CASSLGGGASSYEQYF. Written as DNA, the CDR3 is TGTGCCAGCAGCTTAGGCGGGGGCGCAAGCTCCTACGAGCAGTACTTC. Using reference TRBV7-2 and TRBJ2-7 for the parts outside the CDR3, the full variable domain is GAGVSQSPSNKVTEKGKDVELRCDPISGHTALYWYRQSLGQGLEFLIYFQGNSAPDKSGLPSDRFSAERTGGSVSTLTIQRTQQEDSAVYLCASSLGGGASSYEQYFGPGTRLTVT.

CDR3 DNA: TGTGCCAGTAGTAGGACGATAGCGGGAGCCTACGAGCAGTACTTC. Amino acid sequence: CASSRTIAGAYEQYF. The gene calls are TRBV19 and TRBJ2-7; TRBD2 aligns across 9 bases. J gave up 2 bases and V 4 bases, and 6 bases lay outside the gene matches. Germline V CDR1 and CDR2: LNHDA, SQIVND (reference sequence). The CDR3 has 15 amino acids.

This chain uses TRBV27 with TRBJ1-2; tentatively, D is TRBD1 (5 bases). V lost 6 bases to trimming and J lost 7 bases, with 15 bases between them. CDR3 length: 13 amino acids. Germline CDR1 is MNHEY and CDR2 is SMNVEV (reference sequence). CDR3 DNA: TGTGCCAGCAGCCCCGCGGCAGGGTTTGGCTACACCTTC. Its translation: CASSPAAGFGYTF.

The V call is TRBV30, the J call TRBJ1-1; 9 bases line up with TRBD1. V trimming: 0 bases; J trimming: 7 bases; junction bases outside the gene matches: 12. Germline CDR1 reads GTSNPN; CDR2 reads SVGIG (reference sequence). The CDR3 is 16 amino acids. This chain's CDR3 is CAWSVLGDRAGGEAFF. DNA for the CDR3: TGTGCCTGGAGTGTATTAGGGGACAGGGCCGGCGGTGAAGCTTTCTTT.

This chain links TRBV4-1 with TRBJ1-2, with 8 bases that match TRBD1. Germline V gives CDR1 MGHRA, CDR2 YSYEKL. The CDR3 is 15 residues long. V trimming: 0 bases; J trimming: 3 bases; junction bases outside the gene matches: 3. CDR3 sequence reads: CASSQESTGDYGYTF. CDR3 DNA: TGCGCCAGCAGCCAAGAGTCGACAGGGGACTATGGCTACACCTTC.

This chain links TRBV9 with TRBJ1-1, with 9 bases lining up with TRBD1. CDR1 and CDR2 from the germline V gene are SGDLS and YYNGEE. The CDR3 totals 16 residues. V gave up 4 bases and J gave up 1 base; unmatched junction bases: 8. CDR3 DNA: TGTGCCAGCAGCCAGAACACAGGGGGCGAGAACACTGAAGCTTTCTTT. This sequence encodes CASSQNTGGENTEAFF.

CDR3 nucleotide sequence: TGTGCCAGCTCTTCGGGGGGTATCAACAATGAGCAGTTCTTC. Its protein is CASSSGGINNEQFF. This chain joins TRBV7-3 and TRBJ2-1, with TRBD2 identical over 7 bases. The V and J ends lost 8 bases and 5 bases, in that order; junction bases with no gene match: 9. The CDR3 extends over 14 amino acids. CDR1 is SGHTA, CDR2 FQGTGA, per germline.

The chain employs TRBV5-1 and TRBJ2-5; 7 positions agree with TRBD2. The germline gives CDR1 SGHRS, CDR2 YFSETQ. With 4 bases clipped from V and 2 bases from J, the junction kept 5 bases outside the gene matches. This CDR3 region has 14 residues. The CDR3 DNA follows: TGCGCCAGCAGCCCTGGTAGCGGGCAAGAGACCCAGTACTTC. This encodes CASSPGSGQETQYF.